This section outlines one TCR beta chain sequence together with its context. Its antigen is currently unknown. From germline, CDR1 is MNHNY and CDR2 SVGAGI (reference sequence). V gave up 0 bases and J gave up 13 bases; unmatched junction bases: 10. CDR3 length: 14 amino acids. Clones were read by immunoSEQ multiplex PCR, and TCRdb kept only the in-frame ones, dropping some. Of approximately 30,000 clones listed, about 69% are singletons. These data are taken from a study of STAT5B mutations in CD4+ large granular lymphocyte leukemia. Study context: The CDR3 'QG' motif was associated with a particular HLA allele among healthy donors. Study-wide results and caveats: TRBV06-family usage was enriched in top patient clones (8/27) versus controls (2/35). Higher CD4+ than CD8+ T-LGLL clonality might reflect small sample size. Main leukemic clonotypes were patient-specific, but roughly 23% appeared at low frequency elsewhere.

This chain links TRBV6-6 with TRBJ2-7; 9 bases agree with TRBD1. The source is a human donor in good health. Specimen: CD4+ T cells from blood buffy coats. The CDR3 loop reads CASSYSPGQGIGYF. CDR3 sequence (DNA): TGTGCCAGCAGTTACTCTCCGGGACAGGGCATCGGTTACTTC.